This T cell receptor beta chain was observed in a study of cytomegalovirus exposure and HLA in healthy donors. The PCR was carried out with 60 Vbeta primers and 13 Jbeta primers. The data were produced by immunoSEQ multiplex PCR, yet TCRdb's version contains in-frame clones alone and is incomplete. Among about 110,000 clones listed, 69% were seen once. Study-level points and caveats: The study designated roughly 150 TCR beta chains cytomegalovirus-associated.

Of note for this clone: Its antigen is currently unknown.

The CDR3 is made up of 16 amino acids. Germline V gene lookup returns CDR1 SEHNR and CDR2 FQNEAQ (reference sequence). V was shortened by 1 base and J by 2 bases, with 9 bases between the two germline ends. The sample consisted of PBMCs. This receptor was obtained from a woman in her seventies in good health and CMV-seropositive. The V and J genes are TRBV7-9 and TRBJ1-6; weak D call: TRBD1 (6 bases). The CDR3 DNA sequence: TGTGCCAGCAGCTTAGGGCGGACAGCCTATAATTCACCCCTCCACTTT. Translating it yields CASSLGRTAYNSPLHF.